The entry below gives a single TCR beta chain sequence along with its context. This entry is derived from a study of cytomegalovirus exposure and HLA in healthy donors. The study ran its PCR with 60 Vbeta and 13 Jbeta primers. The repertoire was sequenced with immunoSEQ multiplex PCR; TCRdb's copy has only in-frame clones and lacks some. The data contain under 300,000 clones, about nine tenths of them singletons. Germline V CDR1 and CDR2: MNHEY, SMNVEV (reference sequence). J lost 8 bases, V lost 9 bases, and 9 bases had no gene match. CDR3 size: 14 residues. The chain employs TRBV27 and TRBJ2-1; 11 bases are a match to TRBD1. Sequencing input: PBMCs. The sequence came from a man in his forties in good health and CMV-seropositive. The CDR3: CASPRTGGIDEQFF. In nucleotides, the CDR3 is TGTGCCAGTCCGAGGACAGGGGGCATCGATGAGCAGTTCTTC.